The 24 T cell receptor beta chains given below trace back to one sample, sequenced in a study of shared clonotypes between healthy human individuals. TCRdb's table, derived via immunoSEQ multiplex PCR, lists solely in-frame clones and lacks some. The data contain about 180,000 clones, over 85% of them seen just once; the ten biggest clones take up about 0.067%. The sequenced sample was naive CD4+ T cells sorted from blood. Subset of the sample: CD45RA+ positively selected. These receptors all come from a woman aged 30 to 39 in good health.

J is TRBJ2-3 and V is TRBV20-1; D is ambiguous. Trimming removed 0 bases at V and 6 bases at J, with 4 bases between. CDR3 size: 11 residues. Germline-derived CDR1 and CDR2 are DFQATT and SNEGSKA (reference sequence). The CDR3 nucleotides read TGCAGTGCTAGAGATCCGGATACGCAGTATTTT. This gives the protein CSARDPDTQYF.

The chain recombines TRBV27 with TRBJ2-7, with 9 nucleotides matching TRBD2. CDR3 length equals 12 residues. Trimming at V came to 7 bases and at J to 5 bases, leaving 3 bases not matched to a gene. Germline V gene data show CDR1 as MNHEY and CDR2 as SMNVEV (reference sequence). The CDR3 coding sequence is TGTGCCAGCATTTCTAGCGGGAACGAGCAGTACTTC. Translated: CASISSGNEQYF.

J is TRBJ1-2 and V is TRBV5-5, with a tentative D call TRBD1 (5 bases). With 4 bases removed from V and 7 bases from J, the gap between germline ends came to 20 bases. CDR3 length equals 15 residues. Germline assignment: CDR1 SGHKS and CDR2 YYEKEE (reference sequence). The CDR3 DNA sequence: TGTGCCAGCAGCGAACTAGGGACTGAGAAAAGTGGCTACACCTTC. Translation gives CASSELGTEKSGYTF.

V usage is TRBV9 and J usage is TRBJ2-7; perhaps TRBD1 as D (5 bases). CDR3 size: 14 residues. Germline lookup yields CDR1 SGDLS and CDR2 YYNGEE. V shed 0 bases and J shed 2 bases, with 9 bases lying between them. This CDR3 reads CASSVGGGTYEQYF. Written as DNA, the CDR3 is TGTGCCAGCAGCGTAGGGGGCGGAACCTACGAGCAGTACTTC.

V usage is TRBV18 and J usage is TRBJ1-5, with TRBD1 identical over 7 bases. The length of the CDR3 is 14 residues. V lost 6 bases and J lost 3; bases outside the gene matches: 5. CDR1 and CDR2 (germline): KGHSH, LQKENI. The CDR3: CASSRQGSNQPQHF. The DNA of the CDR3 is TGTGCCAGCTCCCGACAGGGATCCAATCAGCCCCAGCATTTT.

V and J are TRBV19 and TRBJ2-1, with D possibly TRBD2 on 6 matching bases. The CDR3 spans 16 residues. V dropped 2 bases and J dropped 2 bases, with 13 bases sitting between them. Germline CDR1 and CDR2: LNHDA and SQIVND (reference sequence). CDR3 in amino acids: CASSIRSGVPYNEQFF. The CDR3 DNA reads as TGTGCCAGTAGTATAAGGTCGGGGGTCCCCTACAATGAGCAGTTCTTC.

The chain has TRBV5-1 and TRBJ2-7, with D possibly called TRBD1 or TRBD2 (5 bases each). Deletions cut 4 bases from V and 0 bases from J, with 11 bases between. In germline, CDR1 is SGHRS, CDR2 YFSETQ. CDR3 size: 14 residues. The CDR3 nucleotides read TGCGCCAGCAGCATACTAGGGGACTCCTACGAGCAGTACTTC. This sequence encodes CASSILGDSYEQYF.

This chain links TRBV6-5 with TRBJ1-1, with D unresolved. V dropped 4 bases and J dropped 1 base, with 10 bases sitting between them. Germline V gives CDR1 MNHEY, CDR2 SVGAGI. CDR3 length: 14 amino acids. CDR3 loop: CASSSDVWNTEAFF. The CDR3 bases are TGTGCCAGCAGTTCGGATGTTTGGAACACTGAAGCTTTCTTT.

The rearrangement uses TRBV18 and TRBJ1-2; weak D call: TRBD1 (5 bases). Germline CDR1 KGHSH, CDR2 LQKENI. The CDR3 has 13 amino acids. The V gene lost 3 bases and the J gene lost 7 bases, with 12 bases spanning the gap. The CDR3 nucleotides read TGTGCCAGCTCACCTTCAGGGAGTAGTGGCTACACCTTC. Protein product: CASSPSGSSGYTF.

The genes are TRBV18 and TRBJ2-3; D possibly corresponds to TRBD2 (6 bases). The V end lost 3 bases, the J end lost 3 bases, and 10 bases lay between the germline ends. This CDR3 has 14 residues. Germline-derived CDR1 and CDR2 are KGHSH and LQKENI. In nucleotides, the CDR3 is TGTGCCAGCTCACCTTATAGCGGTACAGATACGCAGTATTTT. Its protein product is CASSPYSGTDTQYF.

The chain is built from TRBV4-1 and TRBJ2-7; the D is unclear. Trimming pared 3 bases from V and 2 bases from J, leaving 14 bases between. Germline assignment: CDR1 MGHRA and CDR2 YSYEKL. The CDR3 covers 15 residues. Here the CDR3 reads CASSHGNFFPYEQYF. The CDR3, as DNA: TGCGCCAGCAGCCACGGCAATTTTTTTCCCTACGAGCAGTACTTC.

V usage is TRBV18 and J usage is TRBJ2-5; possible D gene TRBD1, 6 bases. This CDR3 has 15 residues. The V end lost 6 bases, the J end lost 1 base, and 15 bases lay between the germline ends. The V gene's germline CDR1 is KGHSH and CDR2 LQKENI. The CDR3 spells CASSLQGPVQETQYF. For the CDR3, the DNA is TGTGCCAGCTCGCTACAGGGACCGGTCCAAGAGACCCAGTACTTC.

This clone has just one count. The V and J genes are TRBV5-1 and TRBJ2-6, with D tentatively TRBD1 (6 bases). Germline CDR1 SGHRS, CDR2 YFSETQ. There are 16 residues in the CDR3. The ends were cut back, 6 bases at V and 0 bases at J, with 13 bases in the middle. The CDR3 protein is CASTGQMSSGANVLTF. In DNA form, the CDR3 reads TGCGCCAGCACCGGACAGATGAGCTCTGGGGCCAACGTCCTGACTTTC.

This chain joins TRBV6-6 and TRBJ2-7; no reliable D call. The CDR3 totals 12 residues. V shed 5 bases and J shed 7 bases, with 12 bases lying between them. The germline V gene has CDR1 MNHNY and CDR2 SVGAGI (reference sequence). CDR3 protein: CASSTKMGEQYF. The CDR3 DNA sequence: TGTGCCAGCAGTACCAAGATGGGGGAGCAGTACTTC.

The V gene is TRBV6-1, the J gene TRBJ1-5; D perhaps matches TRBD1 (5 bases). Trimming removed 4 bases from V and 1 base from J, with 8 bases in between. Germline V gene data show CDR1 as MNHNS and CDR2 as SASEGT. CDR3 length: 14 residues. The CDR3 spells CASSAQGSNQPQHF. The CDR3, as DNA: TGTGCCAGCAGTGCCCAGGGAAGCAATCAGCCCCAGCATTTT.

V and J are TRBV23-1 and TRBJ1-4, with 9 bases aligning to TRBD1. TRBV23-1 belongs to the ORF category, with a function that is uncertain. With V trimmed by 4 bases and J by 8 bases, 23 bases remained unmatched. The CDR3 length is 20 residues. CDR3: CASSPFRTGEEAFSYEKLFF. The CDR3 DNA follows: TGCGCCAGCAGTCCATTCCGGACAGGGGAGGAGGCTTTTTCTTACGAAAAACTGTTTTTT.

The CDR3 DNA follows: TGTGCCAGTAGTGCCTCCGGGACGGTCGCCTACGAGCAGTACTTC. Amino acids: CASSASGTVAYEQYF. The gene calls are TRBV19 and TRBJ2-7; TRBD1 or TRBD2 may be the D gene (5 bases each). The CDR3 is 15 residues long. The V end lost 5 bases, the J end lost 2 bases, and 16 bases lay between the germline ends. Germline lookup yields CDR1 LNHDA and CDR2 SQIVND (reference sequence).

V usage is TRBV27 and J usage is TRBJ2-5; 8 positions agree with TRBD2. The tail of the sequence fits TRBJ2-7 better, so the J call may be wrong. CDR1 MNHEY and CDR2 SMNVEV come from the germline V gene (reference sequence). The CDR3 has 13 residues. As DNA, the CDR3 is TGTGCCAGACGCCTGACTAGCGAATACGAGCAGTACTTC. Amino acids: CARRLTSEYEQYF.

The chain combines TRBV27 with TRBJ2-7, with D possibly being TRBD2 (7 bases). V was trimmed by 2 bases and J by 4 bases, leaving 15 bases between them. The CDR3 runs to 15 residues. Per germline, CDR1 MNHEY and CDR2 SMNVEV (reference sequence). The CDR3 spells CASSLKGRGFYEQYF. As DNA, the CDR3 is TGTGCCAGCAGTTTAAAGGGGAGGGGGTTTTACGAGCAGTACTTC.

The chain uses TRBV7-6 and TRBJ2-7; TRBD2 matches at 9 bases. This CDR3 is built from 16 residues. The junction had 16 bases not matched to a gene; V was cut back by 4 bases and J by 9 bases. Germline loops: CDR1 SGHVS, CDR2 FNYEAQ. The CDR3 loop is CASSYGTSRASGGQYF. The CDR3 DNA sequence: TGTGCCAGCAGCTACGGGACTAGCAGAGCTTCAGGGGGGCAGTACTTC. Full variable domain (missing parts from reference TRBV7-6 and TRBJ2-7): GAGVSQSPRYKVTKRGQDVALRCDPISGHVSLYWYRQALGQGPEFLTYFNYEAQQDKSGLPNDRFSAERPEGSISTLTIQRTEQRDSAMYRCASSYGTSRASGGQYFGPGTRLTVT.

The chain's CDR3 is CASSLRQGPEQFF. In nucleotides, the CDR3 is TGTGCCAGCAGTTTAAGACAGGGTCCTGAGCAGTTCTTC. This chain links TRBV27 with TRBJ2-1; the match to TRBD1 covers 7 bases. This CDR3 has 13 amino acids. V dropped 2 bases and J dropped 9; count of bases not matched to a gene: 4. CDR1 and CDR2 (germline): MNHEY, SMNVEV (reference sequence).

The J gene is TRBJ2-1, the V gene TRBV19; 13 bases agree with TRBD2. V lost 4 bases, J lost 0 bases, and 6 bases stayed unmatched. In germline, CDR1 is LNHDA, CDR2 SQIVND (reference sequence). The CDR3 spans 18 residues. CDR3 bases: TGTGCCAGTAGTAGAGGACTAGCGGGAGCCTACTCCTACAATGAGCAGTTCTTC. This translates into CASSRGLAGAYSYNEQFF.

V and J are TRBV6-1 and TRBJ1-1, with 7 bases aligning to TRBD1. Unmatched junction bases numbered 5, after V lost 2 bases and J lost 5 bases. The CDR3 runs 14 residues. Germline V CDR1 and CDR2: MNHNS, SASEGT. This chain's CDR3 is CASSESGTATEAFF. In DNA form, the CDR3 reads TGTGCCAGCAGTGAATCCGGGACAGCTACTGAAGCTTTCTTT.

The V gene is TRBV7-9, the J gene TRBJ2-3; perhaps TRBD1 as D (5 bases). There are 14 residues in the CDR3. V dropped 1 base and J dropped 2 bases, with 7 bases sitting between them. Germline CDR1 and CDR2: SEHNR and FQNEAQ (reference sequence). CDR3 in amino acids: CASSLEDNTDTQYF. The CDR3 nucleotides are TGTGCCAGCAGCTTAGAGGACAACACAGATACGCAGTATTTT.